This T cell receptor (beta chain) was profiled in a study of blood T cell repertoires in COVID-19. The wider study: Sites in the United States, Italy and Spain provided acute and convalescent COVID-19 samples.

Repertoires were generated with immunoSEQ multiplex PCR, while TCRdb's copy carries only in-frame clones and drops some. The table records 150,000 to 200,000 clones, approximately 85% of them present only once. The CDR3 covers 18 residues. Germline assignment: CDR1 SGHNT and CDR2 YYREEE (reference sequence). V shed 2 bases and J 5 bases; nucleotides not matched to a gene: 14. Sequencing input: PBMCs or T cells enriched from blood (not recorded which). This rearrangement joins TRBV5-4 to TRBJ2-1; 9 bases match TRBD2. The source is a man aged 40-55 years who had recovered from COVID-19. CDR3 protein: CASSFAIAGVIGNNEQFF. The CDR3 DNA is TGTGCCAGCAGCTTCGCTATAGCGGGAGTTATAGGAAACAATGAGCAGTTCTTC.